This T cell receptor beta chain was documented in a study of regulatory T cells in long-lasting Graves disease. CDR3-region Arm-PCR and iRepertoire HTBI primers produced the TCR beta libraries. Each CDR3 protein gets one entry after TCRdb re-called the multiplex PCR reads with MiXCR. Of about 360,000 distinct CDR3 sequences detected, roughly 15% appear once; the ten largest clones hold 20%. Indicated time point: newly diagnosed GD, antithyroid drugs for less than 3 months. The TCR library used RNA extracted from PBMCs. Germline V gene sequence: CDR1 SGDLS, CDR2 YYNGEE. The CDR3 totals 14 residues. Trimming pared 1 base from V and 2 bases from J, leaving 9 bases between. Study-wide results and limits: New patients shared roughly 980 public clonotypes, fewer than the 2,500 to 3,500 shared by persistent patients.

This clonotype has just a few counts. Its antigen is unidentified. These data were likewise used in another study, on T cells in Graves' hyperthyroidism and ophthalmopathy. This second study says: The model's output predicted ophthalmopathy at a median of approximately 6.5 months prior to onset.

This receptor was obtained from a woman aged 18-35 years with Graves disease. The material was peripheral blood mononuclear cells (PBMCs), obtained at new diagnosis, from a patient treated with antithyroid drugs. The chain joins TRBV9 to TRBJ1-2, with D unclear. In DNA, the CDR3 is TGTGCCAGCAGCGTAACAGACACAAACTATGGCTACACCTTC. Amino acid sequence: CASSVTDTNYGYTF. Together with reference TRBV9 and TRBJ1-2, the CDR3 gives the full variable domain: DSGVTQTPKHLITATGQRVTLRCSPRSGDLSVYWYQQSLDQGLQFLIQYYNGEERAKGNILERFSAQQFPDLHSELNLSSLELGDSALYFCASSVTDTNYGYTFGSGTRLTVV.